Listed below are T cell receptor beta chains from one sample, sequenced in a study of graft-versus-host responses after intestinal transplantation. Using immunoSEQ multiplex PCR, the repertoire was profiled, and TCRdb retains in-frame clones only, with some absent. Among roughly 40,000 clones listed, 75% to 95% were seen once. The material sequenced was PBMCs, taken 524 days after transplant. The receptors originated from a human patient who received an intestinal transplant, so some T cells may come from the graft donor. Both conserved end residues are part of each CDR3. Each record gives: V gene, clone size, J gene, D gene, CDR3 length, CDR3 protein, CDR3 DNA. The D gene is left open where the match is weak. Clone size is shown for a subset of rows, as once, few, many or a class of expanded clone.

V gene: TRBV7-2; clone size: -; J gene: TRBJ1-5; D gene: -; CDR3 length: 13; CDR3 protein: CASSFESNQPQHF; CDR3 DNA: TGTGCCAGCAGCTTCGAGAGCAATCAGCCCCAGCATTTT
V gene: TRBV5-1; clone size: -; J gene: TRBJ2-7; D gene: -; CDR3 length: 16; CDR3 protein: CASSLADSLRSYEQYF; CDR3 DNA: TGCGCCAGCAGCTTGGCCGACAGCCTAAGGTCCTACGAGCAGTACTTC
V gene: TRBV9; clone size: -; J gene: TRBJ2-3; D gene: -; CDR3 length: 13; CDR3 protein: CASSVGGTDTQYF; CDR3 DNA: TGTGCCAGCAGCGTAGGCGGCACAGATACGCAGTATTTT
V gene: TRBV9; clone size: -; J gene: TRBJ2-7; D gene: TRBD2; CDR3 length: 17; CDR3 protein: CASSVADSGRAPYEQYF; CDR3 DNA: TGTGCCAGCAGCGTAGCCGATAGCGGGAGGGCACCCTACGAGCAGTACTTC
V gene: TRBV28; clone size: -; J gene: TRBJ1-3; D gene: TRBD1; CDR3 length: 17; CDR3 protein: CASSPPGGTVSGNTIYF; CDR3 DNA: TGTGCCAGCAGCCCACCGGGGGGGACAGTCTCTGGAAACACCATATATTTT
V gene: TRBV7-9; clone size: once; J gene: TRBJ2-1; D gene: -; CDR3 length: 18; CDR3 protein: CASSLVAPGFGSYNEQFF; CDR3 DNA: TGTGCCAGCAGCTTAGTTGCCCCAGGGTTCGGCTCCTACAATGAGCAGTTCTTC
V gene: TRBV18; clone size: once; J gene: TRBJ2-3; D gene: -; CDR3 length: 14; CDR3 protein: CASSSDAGTDTQYF; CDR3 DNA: TGTGCCAGCTCATCGGACGCCGGCACAGATACGCAGTATTTT
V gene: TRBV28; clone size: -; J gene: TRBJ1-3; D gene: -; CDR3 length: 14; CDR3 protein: CASSFIGREDTIYF; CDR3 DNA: TGTGCCAGCAGCTTTATAGGCAGGGAGGACACCATATATTTT
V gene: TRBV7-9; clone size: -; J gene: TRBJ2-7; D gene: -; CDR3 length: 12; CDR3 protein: CASSPLSGEQYF; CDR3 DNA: TGTGCCAGCAGCCCCCTAAGTGGCGAGCAGTACTTC
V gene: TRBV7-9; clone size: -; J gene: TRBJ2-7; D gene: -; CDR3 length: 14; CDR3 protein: CASSLIGVAYEQYF; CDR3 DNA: TGTGCCAGCAGCTTAATTGGGGTAGCCTACGAGCAGTACTTC
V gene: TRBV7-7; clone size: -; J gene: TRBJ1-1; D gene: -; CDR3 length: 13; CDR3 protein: CASSPGLNTEAFF; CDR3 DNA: TGTGCTAGCAGCCCTGGACTGAACACTGAAGCTTTCTTT
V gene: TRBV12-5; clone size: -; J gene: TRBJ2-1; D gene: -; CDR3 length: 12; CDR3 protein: CASESPYNEQFF; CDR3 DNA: TGTGCTAGCGAGTCCCCCTACAATGAGCAGTTCTTC
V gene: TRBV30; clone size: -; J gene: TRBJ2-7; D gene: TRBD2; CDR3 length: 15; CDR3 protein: CAWSLLAGVRYEQYF; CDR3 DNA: TGTGCCTGGAGCCTTCTAGCGGGAGTTAGGTACGAGCAGTACTTC
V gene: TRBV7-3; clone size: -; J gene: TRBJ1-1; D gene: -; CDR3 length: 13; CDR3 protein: CASSLNSGGQAFF; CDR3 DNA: TGTGCCAGCAGCTTAAATTCCGGGGGGCAAGCTTTCTTT
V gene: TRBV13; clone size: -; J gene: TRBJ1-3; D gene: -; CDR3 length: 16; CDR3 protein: CASSFRDSRSGNTIYF; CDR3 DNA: TGTGCCAGCAGCTTCCGGGACTCGCGCTCTGGAAACACCATATATTTT
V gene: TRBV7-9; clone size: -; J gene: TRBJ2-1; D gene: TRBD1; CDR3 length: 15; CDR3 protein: CASRAGTGMGNEQFF; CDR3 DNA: TGTGCCAGCAGGGCCGGGACAGGAATGGGAAATGAGCAGTTCTTC
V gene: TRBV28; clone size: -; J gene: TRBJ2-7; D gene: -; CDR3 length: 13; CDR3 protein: CASFGIPSYEQYF; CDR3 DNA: TGTGCCAGTTTCGGGATACCCTCCTACGAGCAGTACTTC
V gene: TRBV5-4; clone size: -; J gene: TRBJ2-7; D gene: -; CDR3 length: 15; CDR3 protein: CASSLSPIDSYEQYF; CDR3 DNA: TGTGCCAGCAGCTTGAGCCCAATCGACTCCTACGAGCAGTACTTC
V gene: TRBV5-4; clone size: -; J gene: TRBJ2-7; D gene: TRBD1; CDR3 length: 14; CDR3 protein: CASSLGQGRYEQYF; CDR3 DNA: TGTGCCAGCAGCTTGGGACAGGGGCGATACGAGCAGTACTTC
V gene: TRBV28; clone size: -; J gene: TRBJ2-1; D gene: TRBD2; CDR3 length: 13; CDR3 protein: CASSFPGGVEQFF; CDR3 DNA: TGTGCCAGCAGTTTTCCGGGGGGGGTAGAGCAGTTCTTC
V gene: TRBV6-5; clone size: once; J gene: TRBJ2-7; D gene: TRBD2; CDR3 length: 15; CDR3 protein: CASSYETSGSYEQYF; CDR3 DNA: TGTGCCAGCAGTTACGAGACTAGCGGCTCCTACGAGCAGTACTTC
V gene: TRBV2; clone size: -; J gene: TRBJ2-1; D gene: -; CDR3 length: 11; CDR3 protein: CASGDYNEQFF; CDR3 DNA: TGTGCCAGCGGGGACTACAATGAGCAGTTCTTC
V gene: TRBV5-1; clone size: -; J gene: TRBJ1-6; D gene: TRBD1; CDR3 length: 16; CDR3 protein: CASSLEGGADNSPLHF; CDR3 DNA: TGCGCCAGCAGCTTGGAAGGGGGCGCGGATAATTCACCCCTCCACTTT
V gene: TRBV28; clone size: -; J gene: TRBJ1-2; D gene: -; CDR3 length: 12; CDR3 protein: CASSLRGYGYTF; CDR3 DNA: TGTGCCAGCAGTCTAAGGGGCTATGGCTACACCTTC
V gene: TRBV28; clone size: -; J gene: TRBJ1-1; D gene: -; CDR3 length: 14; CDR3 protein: CASSLPGGNTEAFF; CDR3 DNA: TGTGCCAGCAGTTTACCGGGAGGGAACACTGAAGCTTTCTTT
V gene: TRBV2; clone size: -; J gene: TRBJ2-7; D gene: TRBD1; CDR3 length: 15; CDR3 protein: CASSLGQTNLDEQYF; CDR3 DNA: TGTGCCAGCAGTCTGGGACAGACTAATCTGGACGAGCAGTACTTC
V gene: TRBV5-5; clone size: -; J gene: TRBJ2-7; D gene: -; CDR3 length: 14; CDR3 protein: CASSYGQLSYEQYF; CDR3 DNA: TGTGCCAGCAGCTATGGACAGCTCTCCTACGAGCAGTACTTC